The next 27 T cell receptor beta chains were all read from a single sample in a study of blood T cell repertoires in COVID-19. TCRdb's copy holds only in-frame clones and misses some; the assay was immunoSEQ multiplex PCR. The table has about 220,000 clones, roughly 84% seen once. The sequenced sample was peripheral blood. The receptor source for this set is a man aged 40-50 years with active or convalescent COVID-19.

V gene TRBV6-1 combines with J gene TRBJ2-1, with a possible D match to TRBD2 (7 bases). Per the germline V gene, CDR1 is MNHNS and CDR2 is SASEGT. This CDR3 contains 18 residues. The ends were cut back, 2 bases at V and 6 bases at J, with 23 bases in the middle. In DNA form, the CDR3 reads TGTGCCAGCAGTGAAAACCCCTGGGGGCTAGCGGAGCGCAATGAGCAGTTCTTC. Protein product: CASSENPWGLAERNEQFF.

The CDR3 is CASSLGRGNTIYF. Here the CDR3 DNA reads TGCGCCAGCAGCTTGGGTCGTGGAAACACCATATATTTT. The chain joins TRBV5-1 to TRBJ1-3; no definite D call. Germline CDR1 is SGHRS and CDR2 is YFSETQ. This CDR3 region has 13 residues. Deletions cut 0 bases from V and 3 bases from J, with 4 bases between.

The genes are TRBV4-1 and TRBJ1-6; no reliable D call. This CDR3 contains 15 residues. The germline V and J ends were trimmed by 3 bases and 4 bases, with 10 bases remaining between them. Germline assignment: CDR1 MGHRA and CDR2 YSYEKL. The CDR3 DNA is TGCGCCAGCAGCCACCCGGCGGGGTATAATTCACCCCTCCACTTT. Translated: CASSHPAGYNSPLHF.

This chain joins TRBV27 and TRBJ2-7; 9 bases map to TRBD2. The CDR3 contains 15 residues. V lost 7 bases, J lost 4 bases, and 11 bases stayed unmatched. Germline V lookup: CDR1 MNHEY, CDR2 SMNVEV (reference sequence). Here the CDR3 reads CASKRREGADYEQYF. The CDR3, as DNA: TGTGCCAGCAAGAGGCGGGAGGGGGCTGATTACGAGCAGTACTTC.

The rearrangement links TRBV5-1 to TRBJ1-3; a weak D match, TRBD1 (6 bases). The CDR3 is 16 amino acids. The V and J ends lost 0 bases and 0 bases respectively, with 10 bases between them. Germline V gives CDR1 SGHRS, CDR2 YFSETQ. DNA of the CDR3: TGCGCCAGCAGCTTGGCCGGGGGGCTCTCTGGAAACACCATATATTTT. Amino acid sequence: CASSLAGGLSGNTIYF. Combining the CDR3 with reference TRBV5-1 and TRBJ1-3 gives the whole variable domain KAGVTQTPRYLIKTRGQQVTLSCSPISGHRSVSWYQQTPGQGLQFLFEYFSETQRNKGNFPGRFSGRQFSNSRSEMNVSTLELGDSALYLCASSLAGGLSGNTIYFGEGSWLTVV.

CDR3 region: CSVTTNTGELFF. CDR3 coding DNA: TGCAGCGTCACTACGAACACCGGGGAGCTGTTTTTT. V is TRBV29-1 and J is TRBJ2-2; D unresolved. Germline V gene sequence: CDR1 SQVTM, CDR2 ANQGSEA. The CDR3 runs 12 residues. V was shortened by 6 bases and J by 0 bases, with 5 bases between the two germline ends.

The chain joins TRBV3-1 (or the pseudogene TRBV3-2) to TRBJ2-2; tentative D call: TRBD2 (6 bases). Germline CDR1 is LGHDT and CDR2 is YNNKEL (reference sequence). The CDR3 sequence is 16 residues long. The V and J ends lost 5 bases and 4 bases respectively, with 17 bases between them. CDR3 sequence (DNA): TGTGCCAGCAGCTATCCGGGACTCGGGGCCACCGGGGAGCTGTTTTTT. Residues: CASSYPGLGATGELFF.

The chain uses TRBV4-2 and TRBJ2-4; 7 bases match TRBD1. The CDR3 runs to 17 residues. J was trimmed by 9 bases and V by 1 base; bases with no gene match: 15. Germline CDR1 reads LGHNA; CDR2 reads YNFKEQ. CDR3 amino acids: CASSQGAPGQSSGIQYF. CDR3 coding DNA: TGTGCCAGCAGCCAAGGAGCTCCGGGACAGAGCTCGGGCATTCAGTACTTC.

The J gene is TRBJ2-3, the V gene TRBV10-1; 7 nucleotides match TRBD2. The CDR3 is 16 residues long. The germline CDR1 and CDR2 sequences are WNHNN and SYGVQD (reference sequence). J gave up 2 bases and V 2 bases, and 7 bases lay outside the gene matches. This CDR3 reads CASSERAGLYTDTQYF. The DNA for the CDR3 is TGCGCCAGCAGTGAGCGAGCGGGGCTGTACACAGATACGCAGTATTTT.

The rearrangement joins TRBV11-3 to TRBJ1-1, with TRBD1 identical over 10 bases. This CDR3 comprises 14 residues. The trim removed 5 bases at V and 6 bases at J, leaving 6 bases unmatched. Germline V gene sequence: CDR1 SGHNT, CDR2 YENEEA. Written as DNA, the CDR3 is TGTGCCAGCAGCGCAGGACAGGGGGTGGCTGAAGCTTTCTTT. Translating it yields CASSAGQGVAEAFF. Supplemented by reference TRBV11-3 and TRBJ1-1, the full variable domain reads EAGVVQSPRYKIIEKKQPVAFWCNPISGHNTLYWYLQNLGQGPELLIRYENEEAVDDSQLPKDRFSAERLKGVDSTLKIQPAELGDSAVYLCASSAGQGVAEAFFGQGTRLTVV.

The rearrangement joins TRBV28 to TRBJ1-2; TRBD1 aligns across 9 bases. The CDR3 runs 17 residues. The germline V gene encodes CDR1 MDHEN and CDR2 SYDVKM. The V gene end was trimmed by 5 bases and the J gene end by 4 bases; junction bases not matched to a gene: 14. The CDR3 DNA reads as TGTGCCAGCAGTCCACCGGGACAGGGCCTCCTTTCCTATGGCTACACCTTC. It specifies CASSPPGQGLLSYGYTF.

The chain carries TRBV30 and TRBJ2-5; tentatively, D is TRBD2 (7 bases). CDR3 size: 14 residues. Trimming left V 2 bases short and J 4 bases short, with 14 bases between. Germline lookup yields CDR1 GTSNPN and CDR2 SVGIG (reference sequence). CDR3: CAWSRGGALETQYF. In nucleotides, the CDR3 is TGTGCCTGGAGTAGGGGGGGGGCCTTAGAGACCCAGTACTTC.

The chain links TRBV27 to TRBJ2-7; D might be TRBD1 (5 bases). The V gene lost 6 bases and the J gene lost 6 bases, with 21 bases spanning the gap. The CDR3 extends over 15 amino acids. CDR1 and CDR2 (germline): MNHEY, SMNVEV (reference sequence). The CDR3 sequence: CASSRSGRLTGEQYF. CDR3 DNA: TGTGCCAGCAGCCGCTCAGGGCGACTTACAGGCGAGCAGTACTTC.

This clone was seen only once. The V call is TRBV19, the J call TRBJ2-1, with D possibly being TRBD1 (6 bases). There are 13 residues in the CDR3. Germline V gene lookup returns CDR1 LNHDA and CDR2 SQIVND (reference sequence). V lost 4 bases, J lost 3 bases, and 7 bases lay in between. The CDR3 DNA is TGTGCCAGTAGTAAGGACAGCTACAATGAGCAGTTCTTC. Encoded protein: CASSKDSYNEQFF. The variable domain in full, completed from reference TRBV19 and TRBJ2-1, reads DGGITQSPKYLFRKEGQNVTLSCEQNLNHDAMYWYRQDPGQGLRLIYYSQIVNDFQKGDIAEGYSVSREKKESFPLTVTSAQKNPTAFYLCASSKDSYNEQFFGPGTRLTVL.

This clone was counted a few times. CDR3 sequence: CATTGGKVYGYTF. As DNA, the CDR3 is TGTGCCACCACAGGGGGCAAGGTATATGGCTACACCTTC. The chain uses TRBV19 and TRBJ1-2; 9 nucleotides agree with TRBD1. V shed 10 bases and J 5 bases; nucleotides not matched to a gene: 8. The CDR3 is 13 amino acids. The V gene's germline CDR1 is LNHDA and CDR2 SQIVND (reference sequence).

The sample holds one count of this clone. Being one base from a much bigger clone, this may be a read error. DNA for the CDR3: TGTGCCAGCAGCTTAGATCGTCACGGGAGGGCCTGGGATGAGCAGTTCTTC. This encodes CASSLDRHGRAWDEQFF. The gene calls are TRBV11-3 and TRBJ2-1; TRBD2 matches at 8 bases. Losses at the gene ends were 0 bases for V and 8 bases for J; bases not matched to a gene: 12. CDR3 length: 17 residues. CDR1 is SGHNT, CDR2 YENEEA, per germline.

The rearrangement links TRBV19 to TRBJ1-1; 8 bases fit TRBD1. J was trimmed by 5 bases and V by 8 bases; bases with no gene match: 10. Per germline, CDR1 LNHDA and CDR2 SQIVND (reference sequence). The CDR3 length is 14 residues. CDR3 loop: CASDSGQGRTEAFF. The DNA for the CDR3 is TGTGCCAGTGATTCCGGACAGGGTAGGACTGAAGCTTTCTTT.

CDR3 nucleotides: TGCGCCAGCAGTGTGGACAGCCTGTGTGCCTACACCTTC. The encoded protein is CASSVDSLCAYTF. The rearrangement links TRBV10-1 to TRBJ1-2, with D perhaps TRBD1 (6 bases). This CDR3 is 13 amino acids long. Looked up from germline, CDR1 is WNHNN and CDR2 is SYGVQD (reference sequence). Trimming shortened V by 4 bases and J by 10 bases, and 16 bases separated the two germline ends.

The chain uses TRBV5-4 and TRBJ1-2; 8 bases fit TRBD1. The CDR3 consists of 15 residues. V dropped 5 bases and J dropped 7; count of bases not matched to a gene: 13. Germline assignment: CDR1 SGHNT and CDR2 YYREEE (reference sequence). DNA for the CDR3: TGTGCCAGCAGTCTCCCGACAGGGGAGGTTGGTGGCTACACCTTC. Translated: CASSLPTGEVGGYTF.

The J gene is TRBJ2-1, the V gene TRBV3-1 (or the pseudogene TRBV3-2), with D perhaps matching TRBD2 (6 bases). Germline lookup yields CDR1 LGHDT and CDR2 YNNKEL (reference sequence). Trimming took off 4 bases at V and 8 bases at J, with 15 bases between the two ends. The CDR3 covers 14 residues. The CDR3 here is CASSPAGGSDEQFF. CDR3 coding DNA: TGTGCCAGCAGCCCAGCTGGGGGGTCGGATGAGCAGTTCTTC.

This clone has more than one count but fewer than ten. The V and J genes are TRBV27 and TRBJ1-4; D remains unclear. The CDR3 is 13 residues long. CDR1 is MNHEY and CDR2 is SMNVEV in the germline V gene (reference sequence). Trimming shortened V by 3 bases and J by 11 bases, and 13 bases separated the two germline ends. The CDR3 DNA reads as TGTGCCAGCAGTTTCTCCAACAGTGACAAACTGTTTTTT. It codes for CASSFSNSDKLFF.

The V and J genes are TRBV11-2 and TRBJ2-1; D is possibly TRBD2 (6 bases). The CDR3 extends over 14 amino acids. Trimming removed 8 bases at V and 6 bases at J, with 17 bases between. CDR1 is SGHAT and CDR2 is FQNNGV in the germline V gene. CDR3 residues: CASGHGLRINEQFF. The CDR3 nucleotides read TGTGCCAGCGGACACGGACTACGGATCAATGAGCAGTTCTTC. Filled out from reference TRBV11-2 and TRBJ2-1, the complete variable domain reads EAGVAQSPRYKIIEKRQSVAFWCNPISGHATLYWYQQILGQGPKLLIQFQNNGVVDDSQLPKDRFSAERLKGVDSTLKIQPAKLEDSAVYLCASGHGLRINEQFFGPGTRLTVL.

The chain combines TRBV10-2 with TRBJ1-2; no firm D call. The V end was cut by 5 bases, the J end by 1 base, with 8 bases between. CDR3 length: 13 amino acids. Germline-derived CDR1 and CDR2 are WSHSY and SAAADI. The CDR3, as DNA: TGCGCCAGCAGTCTCGGGATTAACTATGGCTACACCTTC. This sequence encodes CASSLGINYGYTF.

This chain joins TRBV18 and TRBJ2-7; TRBD1 agrees at 8 bases. Losses at the gene ends were 2 bases for V and 7 bases for J; bases not matched to a gene: 7. The germline CDR1 and CDR2 sequences are KGHSH and LQKENI. CDR3 size: 14 residues. The DNA for the CDR3 is TGTGCCAGCTCACCAGGACAGGGTCTCGGGGAGCAGTACTTC. It encodes CASSPGQGLGEQYF. Full variable domain (missing parts from reference TRBV18 and TRBJ2-7): NAGVMQNPRHLVRRRGQEARLRCSPMKGHSHVYWYRQLPEEGLKFMVYLQKENIIDESGMPKERFSAEFPKEGPSILRIQQVVRGDSAAYFCASSPGQGLGEQYFGPGTRLTVT.

The genes are TRBV5-3 and TRBJ1-2; 11 bases are a match to TRBD1. TRBV5-3 is sorted into the ORF group, with uncertain function. Trimming cost V 4 bases and J 1 base; bases outside gene matches: 6. The CDR3 spans 16 residues. The CDR3, as DNA: TGTGCCAGAAGCGGCGGGACAGGGGGAATTAACTATGGCTACACCTTC. It yields the protein CARSGGTGGINYGYTF.

The chain combines TRBV11-2 with TRBJ2-1; possibly TRBD2 for D (6 bases). From germline, CDR1 is SGHAT and CDR2 FQNNGV. The CDR3 runs 16 residues. V lost 1 base to trimming and J lost 7 bases, with 17 bases between them. The CDR3: CASSLGERVKGNEQFF. Written as DNA, the CDR3 is TGTGCCAGCAGCTTAGGGGAGCGGGTTAAGGGTAATGAGCAGTTCTTC.

The CDR3 DNA reads TGTGCCAGCAGCTTATTCCTCCCCGGGACACTTCTGAATGAGCAGTTCTTC. Protein sequence: CASSLFLPGTLLNEQFF. The rearrangement joins TRBV11-3 to TRBJ2-1; perhaps TRBD1 as D (6 bases). Between the trimmed V and J ends, which lost 2 bases and 7 bases, there was a span of 21 bases. There are 17 residues in the CDR3. CDR1 and CDR2 (germline): SGHNT, YENEEA. The entire variable domain, with the rest obtained from reference TRBV11-3 and TRBJ2-1, is as follows: EAGVVQSPRYKIIEKKQPVAFWCNPISGHNTLYWYLQNLGQGPELLIRYENEEAVDDSQLPKDRFSAERLKGVDSTLKIQPAELGDSAVYLCASSLFLPGTLLNEQFFGPGTRLTVL.